The 17 T cell receptor beta chains reported below all come from one sample, sequenced in a study of post-analysis software for immune sequencing data. General observations from the study: Roughly 5 TRBV segments (TRBV5-6, TRBV5-1 and TRBV20-1 among them) occurred more frequently in patients than in controls.

Their recognized antigens are unknown. The authors incorporated unique molecular identifiers into the TCR beta cDNA libraries. TCRdb itself ran the PCR reads through MiXCR, one entry per CDR3 protein. Of fewer than 550,000 distinct CDR3 sequences listed, around 31% are singletons. Source material: blood. The receptor set was obtained from a girl aged 2 to 17 with multiple sclerosis.

This clonotype came up a few times. One junction end does not reproduce the germline sequence, and a read error may be involved. For the CDR3, the DNA is TGTGCCAGCAGCACCCGGGCCACAACTAATGAAAAGCTGTTTTTT. Translating gives CASSTRATTNEKLFF. V usage is TRBV13 and J usage is TRBJ1-4; no firm D call. Germline V CDR1 and CDR2: PRHDT, FYEKMQ (reference sequence). The CDR3 sequence is 15 residues long.

J is TRBJ1-1 and V is TRBV10-3; 8 bases match TRBD1. CDR1 and CDR2 (germline): ENHRY, SYGVKD. Losses at the gene ends were 2 bases for V and 3 bases for J; bases not matched to a gene: 2. The CDR3 has 14 amino acids. The CDR3 coding sequence is TGTGCCATCAGTGAGAACAGGGGGGACACTGAAGCTTTCTTT. As protein: CAISENRGDTEAFF.

This clonotype occurred many times. The rearrangement joins TRBV7-3 to TRBJ2-7; tentatively, D is TRBD1 (6 bases). The germline CDR1 and CDR2 sequences are SGHTA and FQGTGA. CDR3 length: 14 amino acids. Trimming removed 3 bases at V and 4 bases at J, with 13 bases between. This chain's CDR3 is CASSLTTGTYEQYF. The DNA of the CDR3 is TGTGCCAGCAGCTTGACTACAGGGACGTACGAGCAGTACTTC.

This clonotype has more than one count but fewer than ten. The chain links TRBV5-1 to TRBJ1-2; D call uncertain. With 0 bases removed from V and 2 bases from J, the gap between germline ends came to 8 bases. The CDR3 has 14 amino acids. Germline-derived CDR1 and CDR2 are SGHRS and YFSETQ. The CDR3 region has the DNA TGCGCCAGCAGCTTGGGTGACGCGAACTATGGCTACACCTTC. This gives the protein CASSLGDANYGYTF.

The chain has TRBV6-5 and TRBJ2-7; 9 nucleotides agree with TRBD2. This CDR3 has 17 residues. After removal of 0 bases from V and 4 bases from J, the junction contained 10 bases not matched to a gene. Germline V CDR1 and CDR2: MNHEY, SVGAGI. This chain's CDR3 is CASSYSRVAGVLYEQYF. The DNA of the CDR3 is TGTGCCAGCAGTTACTCGAGGGTAGCGGGGGTCCTATACGAGCAGTACTTC.

This clonotype has ten or more counts. The chain carries TRBV6-5 and TRBJ1-1; the D gene is possibly TRBD1 (6 bases). Trimming took off 6 bases at V and 1 base at J, with 9 bases between the two ends. The CDR3 is 13 amino acids. Germline CDR1 is MNHEY and CDR2 is SVGAGI. As DNA, the CDR3 is TGTGCCAGCAGAAGGGGGACGAACACTGAAGCTTTCTTT. Translated, it gives CASRRGTNTEAFF.

This clonotype has more than one count but fewer than ten. This sequence joins TRBV29-1 and TRBJ2-1; D ambiguous. Germline V lookup: CDR1 SQVTM, CDR2 ANQGSEA. Trimming cost V 0 bases and J 5 bases, with 8 bases left between them. CDR3 size: 13 residues. The CDR3 DNA sequence: TGCAGCGTTGAAGATTGGCAGAACAATGAGCAGTTCTTC. As protein: CSVEDWQNNEQFF.

The chain couples TRBV5-1 to TRBJ2-1; 8 bases match TRBD2. The length of the CDR3 is 15 residues. With 0 bases clipped from V and 7 bases from J, the junction kept 6 bases outside the gene matches. The germline gives CDR1 SGHRS, CDR2 YFSETQ. CDR3 DNA: TGCGCCAGCAGCTTGGACGGGGGGGCGTCGAATGAGCAGTTCTTC. Its protein product is CASSLDGGASNEQFF.

This clonotype was observed a handful of times. The CDR3 region is CASTNYRQGVVETQYF. The CDR3 DNA is TGTGCCAGCACCAACTACCGACAGGGAGTTGTTGAGACCCAGTACTTC. The rearrangement joins TRBV7-8 to TRBJ2-5; 7 bases fit TRBD1. This CDR3 is 16 amino acids long. Germline values: CDR1 SGHVS, CDR2 FQNEAQ. The ends lost 7 bases at V and 5 bases at J; junction bases unmatched: 16. Combining the CDR3 with reference TRBV7-8 and TRBJ2-5 gives the whole variable domain GAGVSQSPRYKVAKRGQDVALRCDPISGHVSLFWYQQALGQGPEFLTYFQNEAQLDKSGLPSDRFFAERPEGSVSTLKIQRTQQEDSAVYLCASTNYRQGVVETQYFGPGTRLLVL.

In this sample, this clonotype turned up a few times. The V and J genes are TRBV5-1 and TRBJ2-1; 15 bases line up with TRBD2. The germline gives CDR1 SGHRS, CDR2 YFSETQ. After removal of 4 bases from V and 1 base from J, the junction contained 6 bases not matched to a gene. The CDR3 has 18 amino acids. CDR3 in amino acids: CASSRTSGGVPSYNEQFF. The CDR3 DNA reads as TGCGCCAGCAGCCGGACTAGCGGGGGGGTTCCTTCCTACAATGAGCAGTTCTTC.

The CDR3 DNA follows: TGTGCCAGCAGTTCCCGCAGGGGTCGGGAAAAACTGTTTTTT. This translates into CASSSRRGREKLFF. This chain joins TRBV6-5 and TRBJ1-4; weak D call: TRBD1 (6 bases). The length of the CDR3 is 14 residues. Trimming cost V 4 bases and J 8 bases, with 14 bases left between them. Germline V CDR1 and CDR2: MNHEY, SVGAGI.

This chain connects TRBV15 to TRBJ2-7, with TRBD1 identical over 7 bases. The J call may be mistaken, given a closer DNA end match to TRBJ2-5. This CDR3 comprises 14 residues. In germline, CDR1 is LNHNV, CDR2 YYDKDF (reference sequence). The CDR3 nucleotides read TGTGCCACCAGCAGTGACAGGGTTCAAGAGACCCAGTACTTC. It translates to CATSSDRVQETQYF.

The J gene is TRBJ2-1, the V gene TRBV7-9, with D perhaps matching TRBD2 (5 bases). Germline V CDR1 and CDR2: SEHNR, FQNEAQ (reference sequence). V was cut by 7 bases and J by 11 bases, with 12 bases left in between. The CDR3 spans 11 residues. The DNA of the CDR3 is TGTGCCAGCACGGAGGCCGTTAAGCAGTTCTTC. It encodes CASTEAVKQFF.

This clonotype was counted a few times. The chain recombines TRBV5-1 with TRBJ2-5, with D uncertain. The length of the CDR3 is 13 residues. Trimming left V 1 base short and J 5 bases short, with 9 bases between. Per the germline V gene, CDR1 is SGHRS and CDR2 is YFSETQ. The CDR3 coding sequence is TGCGCCAGCAGCTTGAATACTTTGGAGACCCAGTACTTC. Encoded protein: CASSLNTLETQYF.

The V gene is TRBV7-9, the J gene TRBJ1-2; unclear D gene. The V gene's germline CDR1 is SEHNR and CDR2 FQNEAQ (reference sequence). Trimming took 5 bases from V and 6 from J, leaving 7 bases between them. The CDR3 consists of 11 residues. CDR3 DNA sequence: TGTGCCAGCAGCCCTTTGGATGGCTACACCTTC. It specifies CASSPLDGYTF.

This chain joins TRBV5-1 and TRBJ1-2; D ambiguous. Germline V CDR1 and CDR2: SGHRS, YFSETQ. The CDR3 totals 15 residues. The ends were cut back, 0 bases at V and 4 bases at J, with 13 bases in the middle. CDR3 amino acids: CASSLAEKDFYGYTF. The CDR3 bases are TGCGCCAGCAGCTTGGCCGAGAAGGATTTCTATGGCTACACCTTC.

This chain connects TRBV5-6 to TRBJ2-3; D may be TRBD2 (6 bases). Germline V gene data show CDR1 as SGHDT and CDR2 as YYEEEE. Trimming left V 4 bases short and J 4 bases short, with 10 bases between. The CDR3 is 13 residues long. The DNA for the CDR3 is TGTGCCAGCAGCCCCAAGCGGGCAGATACGCAGTATTTT. Its translation: CASSPKRADTQYF.